The clone carrying this T cell receptor beta chain was observed at least ten times. TCRdb processed the reads anew with MiXCR; each CDR3 protein has one entry. The sample yields 250,000 to 300,000 distinct CDR3 sequences, over 20% seen once. From germline, CDR1 is SGHVS and CDR2 FQNEAQ. CDR3 length equals 15 residues. Trimming took 4 bases from V and 6 from J; bases not matched to a gene: 9. This sample was included in a study of T cell repertoires in cytomegalovirus infection. The chain joins TRBV7-8 to TRBJ1-1; 9 positions match TRBD1. This sequence originates from a human donor in good health (CMV status not recorded). Some clones in this sample may be carry-over from other donors' samples. The sample consisted of PBMCs. CDR3 in DNA: TGTGCCAGCAGCTGGGGGACAGGGTTATGGGCTGAAGCTTTCTTT. Translating it yields CASSWGTGLWAEAFF.